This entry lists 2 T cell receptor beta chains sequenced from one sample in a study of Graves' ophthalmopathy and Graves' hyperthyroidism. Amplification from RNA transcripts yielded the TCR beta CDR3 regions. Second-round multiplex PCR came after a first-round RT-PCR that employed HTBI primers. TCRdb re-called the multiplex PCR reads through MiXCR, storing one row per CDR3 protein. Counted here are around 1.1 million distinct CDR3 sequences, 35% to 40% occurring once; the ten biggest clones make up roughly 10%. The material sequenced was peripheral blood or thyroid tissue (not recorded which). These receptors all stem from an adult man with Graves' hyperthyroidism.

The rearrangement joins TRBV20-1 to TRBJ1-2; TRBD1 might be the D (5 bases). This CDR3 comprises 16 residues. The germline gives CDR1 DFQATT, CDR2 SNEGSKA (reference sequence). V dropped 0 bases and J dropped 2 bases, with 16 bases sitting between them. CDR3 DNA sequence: TGCAGTGCTAGAGATGGCGGGGCTTATACCAACTATGGCTACACCTTC. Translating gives CSARDGGAYTNYGYTF.

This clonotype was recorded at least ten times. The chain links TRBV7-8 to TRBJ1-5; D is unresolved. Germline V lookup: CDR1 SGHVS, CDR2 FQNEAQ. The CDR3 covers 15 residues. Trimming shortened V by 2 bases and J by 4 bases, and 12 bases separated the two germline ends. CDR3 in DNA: TGTGCCAGCAGCTTACATCCAGGTGGGAATCAGCCCCAGCATTTT. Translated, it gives CASSLHPGGNQPQHF.